These 27 T cell receptor beta chains were sequenced from one sample in a study of T cell responses to AZD1222 COVID-19 vaccine. The repertoire was sequenced with immunoSEQ multiplex PCR; TCRdb's copy has only in-frame clones and lacks some. Of about 270,000 clones in the sample, around 93% were seen once. The specimen comprised peripheral blood, sampled 28 days after the second AZD1222 dose. All receptors derive from an adult who received the AZD1222 COVID-19 vaccine.

Here the CDR3 DNA reads TGCAGCGCAAAACGGACAGGGACTGGAAACACCATATATTTT. Amino acids: CSAKRTGTGNTIYF. The chain employs TRBV29-1 and TRBJ1-3, with 8 nucleotides matching TRBD1. V shed 7 bases, J shed 2 bases, and the junction held 7 bases outside the gene matches. There are 14 residues in the CDR3. CDR1 is SQVTM and CDR2 is ANQGSEA in the germline V gene.

This clone was seen once. The chain employs TRBV7-2 and TRBJ2-1; D is undetermined. Per germline, CDR1 SGHTA and CDR2 FQGNSA. The CDR3 has 16 amino acids. The V end was cut by 5 bases, the J end by 0 bases, with 14 bases between. CDR3 sequence reads: CASSPLSRSSYNEQFF. CDR3 sequence (DNA): TGTGCCAGCAGCCCCCTGAGTCGGAGCTCCTACAATGAGCAGTTCTTC.

The chain is built from TRBV27 and TRBJ1-1; D not resolved. Germline V gene sequence: CDR1 MNHEY, CDR2 SMNVEV (reference sequence). The CDR3 contains 13 residues. Trimming cost V 5 bases and J 4 bases, with 11 bases left between them. The CDR3 reads CASSLLTATEAFF. In DNA form, the CDR3 reads TGTGCCAGCAGTCTTTTGACGGCCACTGAAGCTTTCTTT.

The chain recombines TRBV7-9 with TRBJ1-1; tentatively, D is TRBD1 (5 bases). The V gene lost 5 bases and the J gene lost 8 bases, with 15 bases spanning the gap. CDR3 length: 13 amino acids. Germline CDR1 is SEHNR and CDR2 is FQNEAQ (reference sequence). The CDR3 DNA is TGTGCCAGCAGCCACCGGGACGCTGCAGAAGCTTTCTTT. Translation gives CASSHRDAAEAFF.

The V gene is TRBV6-2 or TRBV6-3, the J gene TRBJ2-7; 7 nucleotides line up with TRBD1. This CDR3 has 14 amino acids. Trimming cost V 2 bases and J 2 bases; bases outside gene matches: 3. Germline assignment: CDR1 MNHEY and CDR2 SVGEGT. The CDR3 coding sequence is TGTGCCAGCAGTTACCGACAGGGTCCCTACGAGCAGTACTTC. This codes for CASSYRQGPYEQYF.

The chain carries TRBV2 and TRBJ1-4; D gene ambiguous. Trimming cost V 3 bases and J 0 bases, with 11 bases left between them. Germline V lookup: CDR1 SNHLY, CDR2 FYNNEI. This CDR3 region has 16 residues. CDR3 sequence: CASSELGPTTNEKLFF. CDR3 nucleotide sequence: TGTGCCAGCAGTGAGCTAGGTCCCACAACTAATGAAAAACTGTTTTTT.

This rearrangement joins TRBV4-2 to TRBJ1-2; D not resolved. Germline V lookup: CDR1 LGHNA, CDR2 YNFKEQ. The CDR3 spans 14 residues. Trimming took 6 bases from V and 1 from J, leaving 12 bases between them. The CDR3 is CASRPDGSNYGYTF. CDR3 in DNA: TGTGCCAGCAGACCCGATGGGAGTAACTATGGCTACACCTTC.

This sequence joins TRBV5-1 and TRBJ1-2, with a weak D call TRBD1 (5 bases). The CDR3 is 14 residues long. Germline CDR1 and CDR2: SGHRS and YFSETQ. Trimming removed 0 bases from V and 2 bases from J, with 8 bases in between. Here the CDR3 reads CASSLAGGNYGYTF. As DNA, the CDR3 is TGCGCCAGCAGCTTGGCCGGGGGGAACTATGGCTACACCTTC. Drawing the rest from reference TRBV5-1 and TRBJ1-2, the complete variable domain is KAGVTQTPRYLIKTRGQQVTLSCSPISGHRSVSWYQQTPGQGLQFLFEYFSETQRNKGNFPGRFSGRQFSNSRSEMNVSTLELGDSALYLCASSLAGGNYGYTFGSGTRLTVV.

The chain combines TRBV10-3 with TRBJ1-5, with D hard to call. V was trimmed by 8 bases and J by 2 bases, leaving 16 bases between them. From germline, CDR1 is ENHRY and CDR2 SYGVKD. The CDR3 sequence is 15 residues long. The CDR3 loop reads CAIGTADMGNQPQHF. CDR3 sequence (DNA): TGTGCCATCGGAACAGCAGATATGGGCAATCAGCCCCAGCATTTT.

The rearrangement links TRBV4-1 to TRBJ2-3, with 7 bases lining up with TRBD2. The ends lost 2 bases at V and 4 bases at J; junction bases unmatched: 6. This CDR3 contains 15 residues. Looked up from germline, CDR1 is MGHRA and CDR2 is YSYEKL. CDR3 in DNA: TGCGCCAGCAGCCAATGGGGCGGGAGTTCAGATACGCAGTATTTT. Its protein is CASSQWGGSSDTQYF.

The V and J genes are TRBV20-1 and TRBJ2-7; D tentatively fits TRBD1 or TRBD2 (6 bases each). Trimming took off 3 bases at V and 0 bases at J, with 9 bases between the two ends. This CDR3 has 13 residues. Germline values: CDR1 DFQATT, CDR2 SNEGSKA (reference sequence). CDR3 region: CSASRGVSYEQYF. In nucleotides, the CDR3 is TGCAGTGCTAGTAGGGGGGTCTCCTACGAGCAGTACTTC.

The chain carries TRBV7-2 and TRBJ2-1; TRBD2 matches 7 bases. The CDR3 extends over 15 amino acids. CDR1 is SGHTA, CDR2 FQGNSA, per germline. V shed 4 bases, J shed 3 bases, and the junction held 6 bases outside the gene matches. The CDR3 region has the DNA TGTGCCAGCAGCTACAACCGCGGGAGCTACAATGAGCAGTTCTTC. Translating gives CASSYNRGSYNEQFF.

The V and J genes are TRBV5-5 and TRBJ1-4; D not resolved. Trimming cost V 4 bases and J 8 bases, with 12 bases left between them. CDR3 length: 13 amino acids. CDR1 and CDR2 from the germline V gene are SGHKS and YYEKEE (reference sequence). Written as DNA, the CDR3 is TGTGCCAGCAGCAGTATCCCTAGAGAAAAACTGTTTTTT. As protein: CASSSIPREKLFF. Full variable domain (remainder filled in from reference TRBV5-5 and TRBJ1-4): DAGVTQSPTHLIKTRGQQVTLRCSPISGHKSVSWYQQVLGQGPQFIFQYYEKEERGRGNFPDRFSARQFPNYSSELNVNALLLGDSALYLCASSSIPREKLFFGSGTQLSVL.

This chain links TRBV6-5 with TRBJ1-2; 9 bases are shared with TRBD1. Germline CDR1 and CDR2: MNHEY and SVGAGI. The CDR3 is made up of 15 amino acids. V shed 6 bases, J shed 6 bases, and the junction held 11 bases outside the gene matches. For the CDR3, the DNA is TGTGCCAGCAGCCCGCCTTTGACAGGGGGTCATGGCTACACCTTC. This encodes CASSPPLTGGHGYTF.

This clone appeared a single time. The CDR3 sequence is CASSYTRTVNTIYF. DNA of the CDR3: TGTGCCAGCAGTTACACCCGGACAGTAAACACCATATATTTT. The chain carries TRBV6-5 and TRBJ1-3; maybe TRBD1 (6 bases). V shed 2 bases and J shed 6 bases, with 11 bases lying between them. The germline CDR1 and CDR2 sequences are MNHEY and SVGAGI. The CDR3 is 14 amino acids.

The rearrangement links TRBV28 to TRBJ1-1; D perhaps matches TRBD1 (6 bases). The CDR3 spans 15 residues. V shed 3 bases and J shed 1 base, with 12 bases lying between them. In germline, CDR1 is MDHEN, CDR2 SYDVKM. CDR3 sequence: CASSFPGAGNTEAFF. Written as DNA, the CDR3 is TGTGCCAGCAGTTTCCCAGGGGCGGGGAACACTGAAGCTTTCTTT.

V gene TRBV9 combines with J gene TRBJ2-1; the match to TRBD2 covers 8 bases. This CDR3 contains 16 residues. V was pared by 0 bases and J by 10 bases, with 12 bases of the junction left unmatched. Germline CDR1 and CDR2: SGDLS and YYNGEE. CDR3 coding DNA: TGTGCCAGCAGCGTAGGCGAAGGACTAGCTGATTCGGAGCAGTTCTTC. Residues: CASSVGEGLADSEQFF. The full variable domain, in which reference TRBV9 and TRBJ2-1 provide the parts outside the CDR3, is DSGVTQTPKHLITATGQRVTLRCSPRSGDLSVYWYQQSLDQGLQFLIQYYNGEERAKGNILERFSAQQFPDLHSELNLSSLELGDSALYFCASSVGEGLADSEQFFGPGTRLTVL.

The chain uses TRBV6-2 or TRBV6-3 and TRBJ2-7; TRBD2 matches 7 bases. The length of the CDR3 is 14 residues. Germline CDR1 MNHEY, CDR2 SVGEGT. Germline trimming cut 2 bases from V and 3 bases from J; bases unmatched to any gene: 4. This chain's CDR3 is CASSYVLASYEQYF. The CDR3 region has the DNA TGTGCCAGCAGTTACGTACTAGCGAGCTACGAGCAGTACTTC.

The J gene is TRBJ1-6, the V gene TRBV6-5; 8 nucleotides match TRBD1. This CDR3 contains 15 residues. The V gene end was trimmed by 0 bases and the J gene end by 11 bases; junction bases not matched to a gene: 6. Germline assignment: CDR1 MNHEY and CDR2 SVGAGI. In DNA, the CDR3 is TGTGCCAGCAGTTACTCTGGGACAGGAGGGGCACCCCTCCACTTT. Translation: CASSYSGTGGAPLHF.

The V gene is TRBV11-2, the J gene TRBJ2-1; 10 nucleotides line up with TRBD1. Germline lookup yields CDR1 SGHAT and CDR2 FQNNGV. V lost 4 bases, J lost 4 bases, and 7 bases stayed unmatched. This CDR3 comprises 16 residues. As DNA, the CDR3 is TGTGCCAGCAGCTCTCGGACAGGGGGAAAATACAATGAGCAGTTCTTC. It is translated as CASSSRTGGKYNEQFF.

The V and J genes are TRBV25-1 and TRBJ1-1; TRBD1 might be the D (5 bases). V lost 2 bases and J 4 bases, leaving 8 bases between the germline ends. The CDR3 sequence is 13 residues long. Germline assignment: CDR1 MGHDK and CDR2 SYGVNS. The CDR3 loop is CASSEGRVTEAFF. For the CDR3, the DNA is TGTGCCAGCAGTGAAGGCAGGGTCACTGAAGCTTTCTTT.

The chain employs TRBV20-1 and TRBJ2-3; D may be TRBD2 (6 bases). From germline, CDR1 is DFQATT and CDR2 SNEGSKA (reference sequence). The CDR3 is made up of 15 amino acids. Trimming took off 3 bases at V and 0 bases at J, with 13 bases between the two ends. The CDR3: CSASLASVSTDTQYF. The CDR3 DNA reads as TGCAGTGCTAGTTTAGCTAGCGTAAGCACAGATACGCAGTATTTT.

The rearrangement links TRBV18 to TRBJ2-5; 8 bases are a match to TRBD2. This CDR3 spans 15 amino acids. V dropped 3 bases and J dropped 5; count of bases not matched to a gene: 8. The germline V gene has CDR1 KGHSH and CDR2 LQKENI. The CDR3 spells CASSPLAGLGETQYF. The CDR3 DNA reads as TGTGCCAGCTCACCGCTAGCGGGCCTGGGGGAGACCCAGTACTTC.

V usage is TRBV6-5 and J usage is TRBJ1-2; D gene uncertain. Germline V gene data show CDR1 as MNHEY and CDR2 as SVGAGI. This CDR3 has 12 residues. The germline V and J ends were trimmed by 0 bases and 6 bases, with 5 bases remaining between them. CDR3 loop: CASSYSGNGYTF. The DNA of the CDR3 is TGTGCCAGCAGTTACTCAGGGAATGGCTACACCTTC.

This clone was detected a few times. The chain combines TRBV7-3 with TRBJ2-2; D is undetermined. CDR1 and CDR2 (germline): SGHTA, FQGTGA. V dropped 5 bases and J dropped 3 bases, with 7 bases sitting between them. The CDR3 loop spans 13 amino acids. The CDR3 region is CASSPRYTGELFF. In nucleotides, the CDR3 is TGTGCCAGCAGCCCTCGATACACCGGGGAGCTGTTTTTT.

V usage is TRBV6-5 and J usage is TRBJ2-7, with D possibly TRBD2 on 5 matching bases. The germline gives CDR1 MNHEY, CDR2 SVGAGI. This CDR3 has 15 amino acids. V dropped 7 bases and J dropped 1 base, with 17 bases sitting between them. CDR3 in amino acids: CASTRAGVLSYEQYF. The CDR3 coding sequence is TGTGCCAGCACCCGGGCGGGTGTGCTTTCCTACGAGCAGTACTTC.

The V gene is TRBV5-8, the J gene TRBJ1-4; no firm D call. This CDR3 comprises 12 residues. The germline V gene encodes CDR1 SGHTS and CDR2 YDEGEE. Trimming left V 3 bases short and J 6 bases short, with 6 bases between. The CDR3 DNA reads TGTGCCAGCAGCTGGGCTGATGAAAAACTGTTTTTT. This translates into CASSWADEKLFF.